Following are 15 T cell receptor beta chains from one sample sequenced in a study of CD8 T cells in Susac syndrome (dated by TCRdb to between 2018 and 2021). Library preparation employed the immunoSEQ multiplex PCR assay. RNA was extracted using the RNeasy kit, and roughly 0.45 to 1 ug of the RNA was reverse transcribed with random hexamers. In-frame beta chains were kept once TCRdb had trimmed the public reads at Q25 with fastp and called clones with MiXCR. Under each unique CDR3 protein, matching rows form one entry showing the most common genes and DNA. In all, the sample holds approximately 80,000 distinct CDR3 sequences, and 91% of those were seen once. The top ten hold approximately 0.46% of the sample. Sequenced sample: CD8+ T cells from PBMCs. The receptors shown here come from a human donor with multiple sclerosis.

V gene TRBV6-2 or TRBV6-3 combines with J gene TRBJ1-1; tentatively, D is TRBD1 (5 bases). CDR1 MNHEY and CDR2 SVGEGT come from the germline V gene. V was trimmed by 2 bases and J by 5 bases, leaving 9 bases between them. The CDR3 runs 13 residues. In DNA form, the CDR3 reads TGTGCCAGCAGTTACCACGGGGGGACTGAAGCTTTCTTT. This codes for CASSYHGGTEAFF.

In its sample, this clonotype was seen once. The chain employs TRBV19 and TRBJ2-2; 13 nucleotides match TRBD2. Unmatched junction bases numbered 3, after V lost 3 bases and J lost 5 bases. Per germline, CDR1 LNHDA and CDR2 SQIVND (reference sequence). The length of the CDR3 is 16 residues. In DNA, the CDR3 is TGTGCCAGTAGTATTCGGACTAGCGGGAGAACCGGGGAGCTGTTTTTT. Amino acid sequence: CASSIRTSGRTGELFF.

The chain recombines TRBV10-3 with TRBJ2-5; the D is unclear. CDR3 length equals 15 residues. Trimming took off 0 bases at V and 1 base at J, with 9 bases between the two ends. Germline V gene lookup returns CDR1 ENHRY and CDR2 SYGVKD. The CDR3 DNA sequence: TGTGCCATCAGTGAGTCGAAGGCAGTCCAAGAGACCCAGTACTTC. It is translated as CAISESKAVQETQYF.

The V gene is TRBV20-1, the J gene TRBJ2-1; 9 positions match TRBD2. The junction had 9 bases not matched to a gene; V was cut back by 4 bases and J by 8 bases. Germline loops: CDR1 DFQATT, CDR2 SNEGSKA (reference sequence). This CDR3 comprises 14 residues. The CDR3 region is CSAKGGRAEYEQFF. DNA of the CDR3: TGCAGTGCTAAGGGCGGGAGGGCCGAGTATGAGCAGTTCTTC.

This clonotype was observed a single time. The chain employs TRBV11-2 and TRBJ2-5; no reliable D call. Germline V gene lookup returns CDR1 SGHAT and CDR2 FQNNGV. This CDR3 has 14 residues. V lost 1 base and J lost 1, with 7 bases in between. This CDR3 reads CASSLGWAQETQYF. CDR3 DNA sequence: TGTGCCAGCAGCTTAGGGTGGGCCCAAGAGACCCAGTACTTC.

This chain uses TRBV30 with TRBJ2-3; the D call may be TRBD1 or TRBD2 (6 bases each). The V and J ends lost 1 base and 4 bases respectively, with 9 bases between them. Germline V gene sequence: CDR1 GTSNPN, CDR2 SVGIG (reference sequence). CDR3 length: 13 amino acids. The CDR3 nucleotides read TGTGCCTGGAGTGGGGGGGCCGCAGATACGCAGTATTTT. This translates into CAWSGGAADTQYF.

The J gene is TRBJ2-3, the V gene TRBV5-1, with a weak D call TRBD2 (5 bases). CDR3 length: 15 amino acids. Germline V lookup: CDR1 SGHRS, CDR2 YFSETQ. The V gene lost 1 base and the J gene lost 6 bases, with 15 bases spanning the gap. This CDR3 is CASSLYGKTADTQYF. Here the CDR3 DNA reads TGCGCCAGCAGCTTGTACGGGAAAACCGCTGATACGCAGTATTTT.

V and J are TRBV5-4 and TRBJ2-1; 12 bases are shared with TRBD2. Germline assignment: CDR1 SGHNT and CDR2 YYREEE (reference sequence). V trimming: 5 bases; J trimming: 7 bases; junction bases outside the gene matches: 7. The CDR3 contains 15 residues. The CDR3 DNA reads TGTGCCAGCAGTCTCCTAGCGGGAGGGATGAATGAGCAGTTCTTC. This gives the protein CASSLLAGGMNEQFF.

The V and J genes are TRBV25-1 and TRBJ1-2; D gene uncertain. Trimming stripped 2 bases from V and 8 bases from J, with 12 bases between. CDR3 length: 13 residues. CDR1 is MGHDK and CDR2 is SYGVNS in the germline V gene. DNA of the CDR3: TGTGCCAGCAGTGAAGTAACGGCAGAAGGCTACACCTTC. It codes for CASSEVTAEGYTF.

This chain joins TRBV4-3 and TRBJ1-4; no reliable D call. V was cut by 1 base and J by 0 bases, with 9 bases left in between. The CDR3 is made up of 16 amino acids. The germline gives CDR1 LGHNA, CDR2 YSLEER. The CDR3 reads CASSQGAPATNEKLFF. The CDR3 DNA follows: TGCGCCAGCAGCCAAGGGGCACCTGCAACTAATGAAAAACTGTTTTTT.

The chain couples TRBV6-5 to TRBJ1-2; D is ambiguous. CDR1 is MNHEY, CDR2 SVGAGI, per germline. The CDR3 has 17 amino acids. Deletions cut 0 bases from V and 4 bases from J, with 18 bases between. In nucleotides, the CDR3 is TGTGCCAGCAGTTACTCGGCCCCGGCTCGTGTAGGCTATGGCTACACCTTC. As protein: CASSYSAPARVGYGYTF.

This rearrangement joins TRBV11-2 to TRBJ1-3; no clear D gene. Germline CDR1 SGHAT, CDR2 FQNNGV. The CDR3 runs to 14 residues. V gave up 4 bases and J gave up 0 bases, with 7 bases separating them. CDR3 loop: CASSWGISGNTIYF. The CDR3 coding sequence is TGTGCCAGCAGCTGGGGTATCTCTGGAAACACCATATATTTT.

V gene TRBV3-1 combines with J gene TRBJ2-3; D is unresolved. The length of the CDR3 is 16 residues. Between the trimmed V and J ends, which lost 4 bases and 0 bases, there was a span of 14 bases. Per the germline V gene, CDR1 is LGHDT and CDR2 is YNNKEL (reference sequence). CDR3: CASSRADVRSTDTQYF. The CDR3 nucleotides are TGTGCCAGCAGCCGGGCGGACGTAAGGAGCACAGATACGCAGTATTTT.

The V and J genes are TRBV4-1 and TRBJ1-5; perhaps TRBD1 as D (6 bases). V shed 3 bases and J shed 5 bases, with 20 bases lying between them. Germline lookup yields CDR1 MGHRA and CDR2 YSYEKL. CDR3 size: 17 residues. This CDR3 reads CASSHITGLKPDQPQHF. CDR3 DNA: TGCGCCAGCAGCCACATCACAGGGCTAAAACCTGATCAGCCCCAGCATTTT.

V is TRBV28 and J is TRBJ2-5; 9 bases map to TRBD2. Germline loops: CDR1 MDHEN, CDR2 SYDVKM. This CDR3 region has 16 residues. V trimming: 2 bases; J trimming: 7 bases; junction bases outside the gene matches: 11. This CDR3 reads CASSLGLAGLGGTQYF. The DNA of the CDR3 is TGTGCCAGCAGTTTAGGTCTAGCGGGGTTGGGGGGGACCCAGTACTTC.